A selection of T cell receptor beta chains follows, all from one sample in a study of T cell responses to AZD1222 COVID-19 vaccine. Clones were read by immunoSEQ multiplex PCR, and TCRdb kept only the in-frame ones, dropping some. The sample gives 150,000 to 200,000 clones, about 90% of which show up once; less than 2.5% is in the top ten. The sequenced sample was peripheral blood, obtained 28 days after the second AZD1222 dose. The receptors here all came from an adult who received the AZD1222 COVID-19 vaccine. The CDR3 runs from the conserved cysteine through the conserved F or W. The order of the fields is V gene, clone size, D gene, J gene, CDR3 DNA, CDR3 protein. A D gene is named only where the DNA matches it firmly. Clone size is given for some rows only: seen once, a few or many times, or a class if the clone is expanded.

TRBV6-5,NA,NA,TRBJ1-2,TGTGCCGGGACATCGGACGGACTAGCTAACTATGGCTACACCTTC,CAGTSDGLANYGYTF
TRBV7-7,few,NA,TRBJ1-4,TGTGCCAGCAGCTTAGGAGGGGGTAATGAAAAACTGTTTTTT,CASSLGGGNEKLFF
TRBV24-1,NA,NA,TRBJ1-3,TGTGCCACCACCGCGGGTGCTGGAAACACCATATATTTT,CATTAGAGNTIYF
TRBV2,NA,NA,TRBJ1-5,TGTGCCAGCAGGGGGGGAGATCAGCCCCAGCATTTT,CASRGGDQPQHF
TRBV11-1,NA,NA,TRBJ1-2,TGTGCCAGCAGCTTTGAGGTTTCCTATGGCTACACCTTC,CASSFEVSYGYTF
TRBV6-5,NA,NA,TRBJ2-7,TGTGCCAGCAGTAATACTGACGGACGGGGGTACGAGCAGTACTTC,CASSNTDGRGYEQYF
TRBV23-1,NA,TRBD1,TRBJ2-2,TGCGCCAGCAGTCAATTGACAGGGAAATACACCGGGGAGCTGTTTTTT,CASSQLTGKYTGELFF
TRBV10-1,once,NA,TRBJ2-2,TGCGCCAGCAGTGAGAGTAGGCGGACGAACACCGGGGAGCTGTTTTTT,CASSESRRTNTGELFF
TRBV5-1,NA,NA,TRBJ1-6,TGCGCCAGCAGCTTGGATGGGGGAGGGGGTTCACCCCTCCACTTT,CASSLDGGGGSPLHF
TRBV7-8,NA,TRBD2,TRBJ2-7,TGTGCCAGCAGCCTCGGACTAGCGGGAGCCTACGAGCAGTACTTC,CASSLGLAGAYEQYF
TRBV30,few,NA,TRBJ1-3,TGTGCCTGCTCCTCAGGTCTATTGTCTGGAAACACCATATATTTT,CACSSGLLSGNTIYF
TRBV13,NA,TRBD1,TRBJ1-6,TGTGCCAGCACCGGGACAGCTAATTCACCCCTCCACTTT,CASTGTANSPLHF
TRBV3-1/TRBV3-2,NA,NA,TRBJ2-1,TGTGCCAGCAGCCAAGCGAGGGTGAGCAATGAGCAGTTCTTC,CASSQARVSNEQFF
TRBV3-1/TRBV3-2,NA,TRBD2,TRBJ2-1,TGTGCCAGCAGCCAAGAGCTAGCGGGGTGGATTAGGAATGAGCAGTTCTTC,CASSQELAGWIRNEQFF
TRBV3-1/TRBV3-2,NA,NA,TRBJ1-1,TGTGCCAGCAGCCAAACGCCCCAGACAATGAACACTGAAGCTTTCTTT,CASSQTPQTMNTEAFF
TRBV18,NA,TRBD1,TRBJ1-2,TGTGCCAGCTCACCACGGGACAGGGGCTATGGCTACACCTTC,CASSPRDRGYGYTF
TRBV7-9,NA,NA,TRBJ1-2,TGTGCCAGCAGCCCCCAGGGCTATGGCTACACCTTC,CASSPQGYGYTF
TRBV2,NA,TRBD1,TRBJ1-1,TGTGCCAGCAGGGAACAGGGGGCAAACACTGAAGCTTTCTTT,CASREQGANTEAFF
TRBV11-3,NA,TRBD2,TRBJ2-2,TGTGCCAGCAGAGAGACTAGCGGGAGGGCCATCTCAAACACCGGGGAGCTGTTTTTT,CASRETSGRAISNTGELFF
TRBV25-1,NA,NA,TRBJ2-2,TGTGCCAGCAGTGTGCACCGGGACAACACCGGGGAGCTGTTTTTT,CASSVHRDNTGELFF
TRBV9,NA,NA,TRBJ1-6,TGTGCCAGCAGGGAGACCGGGTACAATTCACCCCTCCACTTT,CASRETGYNSPLHF
TRBV10-3,NA,NA,TRBJ1-1,TGTGCCATCAGTGGGCCGGACAGCGGGACTGAAGCTTTCTTT,CAISGPDSGTEAFF
TRBV6-1,NA,TRBD2,TRBJ2-5,TGTGCCAGCAGTGTAGGACAGCAGTCTCTAACTAGCGGGATATACTTC,CASSVGQQSLTSGIYF
TRBV18,NA,TRBD1,TRBJ1-3,TGTGCCAGCTCTTCGACTTCTCCGGGACAGCGGGCTGGAAACACCATATATTTT,CASSSTSPGQRAGNTIYF
TRBV3-1/TRBV3-2,NA,NA,TRBJ1-4,TGTGCCAGCAGCCAAGTTCGTGGCCGACAGGAAAAACTGTTTTTT,CASSQVRGRQEKLFF
TRBV5-1,NA,NA,TRBJ1-2,TGCGCCAGCAGCTTGGAGGGGCGCAATGGCTACACCTTC,CASSLEGRNGYTF
TRBV6-6,NA,TRBD1,TRBJ1-6,TGTGCCAGCAGCTCGGGACAGCCAGGGGTATTGCCCCTCCACTTT,CASSSGQPGVLPLHF
TRBV18,NA,NA,TRBJ1-4,TGTGCCAGCTCACCACTTGGGGGTAGCAGTTTAAATGAAAAACTGTTTTTT,CASSPLGGSSLNEKLFF
TRBV4-2,NA,NA,TRBJ1-1,TGTGCCAGCAGCCAAGTCGGGGGGAACACTGAAGCTTTCTTT,CASSQVGGNTEAFF
TRBV5-1,NA,NA,TRBJ1-2,TGCGCCAGCAGCCACGGGGCATATGGCTACACCTTC,CASSHGAYGYTF
TRBV6-5,NA,NA,TRBJ1-1,TGTGCCAGCAGTTACTCGACGGGGGCGCGGAACACTGAAGCTTTCTTT,CASSYSTGARNTEAFF
TRBV14,once,NA,TRBJ2-3,TGTGCCAGCAGCCAAATCAGCACAGATACGCAGTATTTT,CASSQISTDTQYF
TRBV7-6,NA,NA,TRBJ2-5,TGTGCCAGCAGCCCGGGGGATCAAGAGACCCAGTACTTC,CASSPGDQETQYF
TRBV11-3,NA,TRBD2,TRBJ2-5,TGTGCCAGCAGCTTAGGTCGGACTAGCGGGGACCAAGAGACCCAGTACTTC,CASSLGRTSGDQETQYF
TRBV11-1,NA,NA,TRBJ1-2,TGTGCCAGCAGCTCTGGCCAGGACAACTATGGCTACACCTTC,CASSSGQDNYGYTF
TRBV30,NA,NA,TRBJ1-1,TGTGCCTGGAGTGACACCCTGAGGGGCCACACTGAAGCTTTCTTT,CAWSDTLRGHTEAFF
TRBV6-5,NA,TRBD1,TRBJ1-5,TGTGCCAGCAGGGACAGGGTGTTCGGCAATCAGCCCCAGCATTTT,CASRDRVFGNQPQHF
TRBV18,NA,TRBD1,TRBJ1-6,TGTGCCAGCTCACCACGACCGGACAGGCCAGGAGATTCACCCCTCCACTTT,CASSPRPDRPGDSPLHF
TRBV6-5,NA,NA,TRBJ1-6,TGTGCCAGCAGTCAGGGTGGTGGTGGTAATTCACCCCTCCACTTT,CASSQGGGGNSPLHF
TRBV27,few,NA,TRBJ1-6,TGTGCCAGCAGTTTTGATCAGGGAGGTTATTCACCCCTCCACTTT,CASSFDQGGYSPLHF
TRBV3-1/TRBV3-2,NA,TRBD2,TRBJ2-1,TGTGCCAGCAGCTGGACTAGCCCGCATGAGCAGTTCTTC,CASSWTSPHEQFF
TRBV5-1,NA,NA,TRBJ1-5,TGCGCCAGCAGCTTGTCCGAGAATCAGCCCCAGCATTTT,CASSLSENQPQHF
TRBV6-5,once,TRBD1,TRBJ2-1,TGTGCCAGCAGTCGCGACAGGGGCTCCTACAATGAGCAGTTCTTC,CASSRDRGSYNEQFF
TRBV5-4,NA,NA,TRBJ1-1,TGTGCCAGCAGCCCCACCTCGCTCGGAGAAAACACTGAAGCTTTCTTT,CASSPTSLGENTEAFF
TRBV11-2,once,NA,TRBJ2-7,TGTGCCAGCAGCTGGCCTCGGGTATTGGGGGCAAGCTCCTACGAGCAGTACTTC,CASSWPRVLGASSYEQYF
TRBV7-2,NA,NA,TRBJ2-3,TGTGCCAGCAGCCTAATGCTACAGACAGATACGCAGTATTTT,CASSLMLQTDTQYF
TRBV7-6,NA,NA,TRBJ2-1,TGTGCCAGCAGCAAAACGGGGAGGGGGTCCTACAATGAGCAGTTCTTC,CASSKTGRGSYNEQFF
TRBV28,NA,TRBD2,TRBJ2-7,TGTGCCAGCAGTCCCCGACTAGCGGGTAGCAACGAGCAGTACTTC,CASSPRLAGSNEQYF
TRBV5-5,NA,NA,TRBJ2-3,TGTGCCAGCAGCCAGGACTATCCGGATACGCAGTATTTT,CASSQDYPDTQYF